These 30 T cell receptor beta chains came from one sample sequenced in a study of T cell repertoires in cytomegalovirus infection. TCRdb reanalysed the reads using MiXCR and keeps one entry per CDR3 protein. The sample has some 350,000 distinct CDR3 sequences, 15% to 20% seen once. Sequences were obtained from PBMCs. Every receptor here comes from a human donor in good health (CMV status not recorded). Some clones in this sample may be carry-over from other donors' samples.

J is TRBJ1-4 and V is TRBV7-9; D not resolved. V was shortened by 5 bases and J by 3 bases, with 13 bases between the two germline ends. This CDR3 region has 15 residues. Germline CDR1 is SEHNR and CDR2 is FQNEAQ (reference sequence). In nucleotides, the CDR3 is TGTGCCAGCAGCCGAATTCTCGGCCCTAATGAAAAACTGTTTTTT. Translated: CASSRILGPNEKLFF.

This clonotype was observed at least ten times. The CDR3 nucleotides are TGTGCCAGCAGTTACTCCATAGCGGGGGAGCAGTACTTC. This encodes CASSYSIAGEQYF. The chain joins TRBV6-2 or TRBV6-3 to TRBJ2-7, with 8 positions matching TRBD2. CDR1 MNHEY and CDR2 SVGEGT come from the germline V gene. Germline trimming cut 0 bases from V and 7 bases from J; bases unmatched to any gene: 2. There are 13 residues in the CDR3.

This chain links TRBV20-1 with TRBJ1-5, with a tentative D call TRBD1 (5 bases). The V gene's germline CDR1 is DFQATT and CDR2 SNEGSKA (reference sequence). V lost 0 bases to trimming and J lost 2 bases, with 14 bases between them. This CDR3 is 16 amino acids long. Here the CDR3 DNA reads TGCAGTGCTAGAGATCGGAGGGACTGGGGCAATCAGCCCCAGCATTTT. This gives the protein CSARDRRDWGNQPQHF.

V usage is TRBV28 and J usage is TRBJ2-7; D is tentatively TRBD1 or TRBD2 (5 bases each). This CDR3 region has 14 residues. Germline lookup yields CDR1 MDHEN and CDR2 SYDVKM. Trimming took 1 base from V and 2 from J, leaving 9 bases between them. Written as DNA, the CDR3 is TGTGCCAGCAGTTTATCTGGGACGACCTACGAGCAGTACTTC. Its protein is CASSLSGTTYEQYF.

This sequence joins TRBV12-3 or TRBV12-4 and TRBJ1-5; D perhaps matches TRBD1 (6 bases). V was shortened by 3 bases and J by 6 bases, with 12 bases between the two germline ends. The CDR3 runs 14 residues. This CDR3 is CASSFGLGAQPQHF. CDR3 bases: TGTGCCAGCAGTTTTGGCTTGGGGGCTCAGCCCCAGCATTTT.

This clonotype has at least ten counts. The rearrangement uses TRBV12-3 or TRBV12-4 and TRBJ2-7; a possible D gene is TRBD2 (6 bases). This CDR3 has 15 amino acids. V lost 7 bases and J lost 3, with 19 bases in between. The CDR3 region has the DNA TGTGCCAGCACCTTGGGGGGTCTTGAATTCTACGAGCAGTACTTC. As protein: CASTLGGLEFYEQYF.

This clonotype occurred a few times. The gene calls are TRBV7-9 and TRBJ2-3; no firm D call. Germline V CDR1 and CDR2: SEHNR, FQNEAQ (reference sequence). The CDR3 length is 16 residues. V lost 1 base and J lost 0, with 11 bases in between. Written as DNA, the CDR3 is TGTGCCAGCAGCTTAGACTTGACCGAGAGCACAGATACGCAGTATTTT. This gives the protein CASSLDLTESTDTQYF.

CDR3 nucleotides: TGTGCTAGTGGGCGGGTAGGCTCCTACAATGAGCAGTTCTTC. Translating gives CASGRVGSYNEQFF. V is TRBV12-5 and J is TRBJ2-1, with D perhaps TRBD2 (5 bases). CDR1 and CDR2 (germline): LGHNT, FRNRAP. The CDR3 is made up of 14 amino acids. The V end was cut by 6 bases, the J end by 0 bases, with 9 bases between.

This clonotype occurred many times. This chain connects TRBV7-9 to TRBJ1-1; possibly TRBD1 for D (5 bases). With 5 bases removed from V and 7 bases from J, the gap between germline ends came to 8 bases. Germline V gives CDR1 SEHNR, CDR2 FQNEAQ (reference sequence). This CDR3 has 11 residues. The CDR3 reads CASSPGFEAFF. DNA for the CDR3: TGTGCCAGCAGCCCAGGGTTTGAAGCTTTCTTT.

This clonotype was recorded a few times. The J gene is TRBJ2-5, the V gene TRBV5-4; D possibly uses TRBD1 or TRBD2 (6 bases each). Trimming cost V 2 bases and J 1 base, with 12 bases left between them. The CDR3 totals 15 residues. From germline, CDR1 is SGHNT and CDR2 YYREEE (reference sequence). CDR3 sequence reads: CASSLRGRRQETQYF. The CDR3 nucleotides read TGTGCCAGCAGCTTAAGGGGGAGGCGCCAAGAGACCCAGTACTTC. Filled out from reference TRBV5-4 and TRBJ2-5, the complete variable domain reads ETGVTQSPTHLIKTRGQQVTLRCSSQSGHNTVSWYQQALGQGPQFIFQYYREEENGRGNFPPRFSGLQFPNYSSELNVNALELDDSALYLCASSLRGRRQETQYFGPGTRLLVL.

There are a few counts of this clonotype. This rearrangement joins TRBV7-2 to TRBJ2-2; D remains unclear. This CDR3 has 14 residues. Germline V CDR1 and CDR2: SGHTA, FQGNSA. The V and J ends lost 5 bases and 1 base respectively, with 8 bases between them. CDR3 nucleotides: TGTGCCAGCAGCCCGACATTGAACACCGGGGAGCTGTTTTTT. Protein sequence: CASSPTLNTGELFF. Looking up the rest from reference TRBV7-2 and TRBJ2-2 gives the full variable domain: GAGVSQSPSNKVTEKGKDVELRCDPISGHTALYWYRQSLGQGLEFLIYFQGNSAPDKSGLPSDRFSAERTGGSVSTLTIQRTQQEDSAVYLCASSPTLNTGELFFGEGSRLTVL.

In regard to this clonotype: Given a much more abundant clone one base away, this may be a read error. The chain combines TRBV7-9 with TRBJ1-1, with a weak D call TRBD1 (6 bases). This CDR3 has 15 residues. Germline V gene data show CDR1 as SEHNR and CDR2 as FQNEAQ (reference sequence). The CDR3 loop is CAGSNQQGVNTEAFF. In DNA, the CDR3 is TGTGCCGGCAGCAACCAACAGGGAGTGAACACTGAAGCTTTCTTT.

The chain links TRBV20-1 to TRBJ2-3; no firm D call. V shed 0 bases and J shed 1 base, with 8 bases lying between them. This CDR3 comprises 14 residues. Germline V gene data show CDR1 as DFQATT and CDR2 as SNEGSKA (reference sequence). The CDR3 loop is CSARDEAGTDTQYF. CDR3 bases: TGCAGTGCTAGAGATGAGGCTGGCACAGATACGCAGTATTTT.

The chain links TRBV4-3 to TRBJ1-3; no clear D gene. Looked up from germline, CDR1 is LGHNA and CDR2 is YSLEER. This CDR3 is 17 amino acids long. Trimming shortened V by 0 bases and J by 0 bases, and 12 bases separated the two germline ends. The CDR3 sequence is CASSQDFRLYSGNTIYF. In nucleotides, the CDR3 is TGCGCCAGCAGCCAAGATTTTAGACTTTACTCTGGAAACACCATATATTTT.

This clonotype has more than one count but fewer than ten. The chain combines TRBV19 with TRBJ1-1, with a weak D call TRBD1 (5 bases). The CDR3 sequence is 14 residues long. Germline V gene sequence: CDR1 LNHDA, CDR2 SQIVND (reference sequence). Trimming stripped 6 bases from V and 0 bases from J, with 11 bases between. The CDR3 DNA sequence: TGTGCCAGTAGCTGGCGGGGCTTGAACACTGAAGCTTTCTTT. Residues: CASSWRGLNTEAFF.

There are many counts of this clonotype. This chain links TRBV7-8 with TRBJ1-5; possible D gene TRBD1, 5 bases. The CDR3 runs 16 residues. From germline, CDR1 is SGHVS and CDR2 FQNEAQ. With 1 base removed from V and 7 bases from J, the gap between germline ends came to 17 bases. The CDR3 nucleotides read TGTGCCAGCAGCTTAGGTCCGGGGGGTCCAGGACAGCCCCAGCATTTT. Translating it yields CASSLGPGGPGQPQHF.

The chain couples TRBV7-2 to TRBJ2-1, with 7 bases fitting TRBD2. With 5 bases clipped from V and 4 bases from J, the junction kept 11 bases outside the gene matches. CDR1 and CDR2 (germline): SGHTA, FQGNSA. This CDR3 spans 16 amino acids. Here the CDR3 reads CASSPKRASGYNEQFF. CDR3 DNA: TGTGCCAGCAGCCCGAAGCGGGCTAGCGGATACAATGAGCAGTTCTTC.

Only a few counts were recorded for this clonotype. V usage is TRBV20-1 and J usage is TRBJ2-7, with 8 bases fitting TRBD1. Trimming removed 4 bases from V and 3 bases from J; junction bases left unmatched: 11. This CDR3 spans 15 amino acids. Germline V gene lookup returns CDR1 DFQATT and CDR2 SNEGSKA (reference sequence). In DNA form, the CDR3 reads TGCAGTGCTACCTCCTCGGACAGGGTAAGCTACGAGCAGTACTTC. It is translated as CSATSSDRVSYEQYF.

There are a few counts of this clonotype. The rearrangement links TRBV5-1 to TRBJ1-4, with D possibly being TRBD1 (6 bases). Germline V CDR1 and CDR2: SGHRS, YFSETQ. CDR3 length equals 15 residues. The V gene lost 4 bases and the J gene lost 7 bases, with 17 bases spanning the gap. CDR3 bases: TGCGCCAGCAGCCGAGGGGGAGACAGTACTGAAAAACTGTTTTTT. It specifies CASSRGGDSTEKLFF.

The sample holds a few counts of this clonotype. The chain employs TRBV5-1 and TRBJ2-1; D may be TRBD1 or TRBD2 (7 bases each). Germline CDR1 and CDR2: SGHRS and YFSETQ. The CDR3 consists of 15 residues. V lost 2 bases and J lost 4, with 13 bases in between. The DNA for the CDR3 is TGCGCCAGCAGCTTCGGGACAGCGGGGTACAATGAGCAGTTCTTC. Its protein product is CASSFGTAGYNEQFF.

This clonotype was recorded a few times. The chain joins TRBV12-5 to TRBJ1-1; TRBD1 might be the D (5 bases). CDR3 length: 14 residues. Germline loops: CDR1 LGHNT, CDR2 FRNRAP. V lost 1 base, J lost 1 base, and 7 bases lay in between. Written as DNA, the CDR3 is TGTGCTAGTGGTTTGGGACAGACGAACACTGAAGCTTTCTTT. Its translation: CASGLGQTNTEAFF.

This clonotype has more than one count but fewer than ten. The chain recombines TRBV20-1 with TRBJ2-1; D gene uncertain. Germline values: CDR1 DFQATT, CDR2 SNEGSKA (reference sequence). V lost 3 bases and J 8 bases, leaving 14 bases between the germline ends. The CDR3 extends over 13 amino acids. CDR3 sequence (DNA): TGCAGTGCTAGGAGACCCCCCCAAGATGAGCAGTTCTTC. Its protein product is CSARRPPQDEQFF.

This clonotype was recorded many times. An end of the junction does not agree with germline; a read error may underlie this. This sequence joins TRBV5-1 and TRBJ2-2; D is uncertain. Germline CDR1 is SGHRS and CDR2 is YFSETQ. The CDR3 length is 13 residues. The CDR3 DNA reads as TGTGCCAGCAGCTTAGGGAACACCGGGGAGCTGTTTTTT. This sequence encodes CASSLGNTGELFF. The entire variable domain, with the rest obtained from reference TRBV5-1 and TRBJ2-2, is as follows: KAGVTQTPRYLIKTRGQQVTLSCSPISGHRSVSWYQQTPGQGLQFLFEYFSETQRNKGNFPGRFSGRQFSNSRSEMNVSTLELGDSALYLCASSLGNTGELFFGEGSRLTVL.

V gene TRBV10-3 combines with J gene TRBJ2-3; 13 nucleotides agree with TRBD2. Germline V lookup: CDR1 ENHRY, CDR2 SYGVKD. The CDR3 runs to 14 residues. V was clipped by 11 bases and J by 6 bases; unmatched bases: 8. This CDR3 reads CASTSGGSTDTQYF. The CDR3 nucleotides are TGTGCCTCGACTAGCGGGGGGTCCACGGATACGCAGTATTTT.

V is TRBV28 and J is TRBJ2-5; 11 bases agree with TRBD2. This CDR3 has 14 residues. Per germline, CDR1 MDHEN and CDR2 SYDVKM. Trimming at V came to 8 bases and at J to 5 bases, leaving 7 bases not matched to a gene. The CDR3 region has the DNA TGTGCCAGCCGTAGCGGGGGGGCCTGGGAGACCCAGTACTTC. This encodes CASRSGGAWETQYF. Together with reference TRBV28 and TRBJ2-5, the CDR3 gives the full variable domain: DVKVTQSSRYLVKRTGEKVFLECVQDMDHENMFWYRQDPGLGLRLIYFSYDVKMKEKGDIPEGYSVSREKKERFSLILESASTNQTSMYLCASRSGGAWETQYFGPGTRLLVL.

This clonotype has at least ten counts. The V gene is TRBV6-1, the J gene TRBJ1-1; TRBD1 might be the D (6 bases). Trimming stripped 6 bases from V and 7 bases from J, with 12 bases between. The CDR3 is made up of 12 amino acids. Germline V gene data show CDR1 as MNHNS and CDR2 as SASEGT. The CDR3 region is CASSGQNDEAFF. The CDR3, as DNA: TGTGCCAGCAGCGGACAGAATGATGAAGCTTTCTTT.

This clonotype was counted at least ten times. The chain joins TRBV7-2 to TRBJ2-7; 7 nucleotides agree with TRBD2. This CDR3 contains 14 residues. The germline V gene has CDR1 SGHTA and CDR2 FQGNSA. Unmatched junction bases numbered 12, after V lost 7 bases and J lost 6 bases. CDR3 DNA sequence: TGTGCCAGCACCCCTCGAGCGGGAACTTTCGAGCAGTACTTC. Its translation: CASTPRAGTFEQYF.

This clonotype was seen only a few times. The chain uses TRBV12-3 or TRBV12-4 and TRBJ2-2; 8 bases match TRBD1. The V gene end was trimmed by 5 bases and the J gene end by 6 bases; junction bases not matched to a gene: 5. CDR3 size: 14 residues. As DNA, the CDR3 is TGTGCCAGCAGTGTAGGACAGGGCGCCGGGGAGCTGTTTTTT. This codes for CASSVGQGAGELFF.

J is TRBJ2-7 and V is TRBV12-3 or TRBV12-4; D gene uncertain. With 8 bases removed from V and 3 bases from J, the gap between germline ends came to 14 bases. The CDR3 length is 13 residues. Here the CDR3 reads CASRKSNDYEQYF. DNA for the CDR3: TGTGCCAGCCGCAAATCGAATGACTACGAGCAGTACTTC.

This clonotype was seen many times. The gene calls are TRBV7-2 and TRBJ1-2, with D maybe TRBD1 (6 bases). The CDR3 is 14 amino acids. V was cut by 3 bases and J by 8 bases, with 16 bases left in between. CDR1 is SGHTA and CDR2 is FQGNSA in the germline V gene. The CDR3 loop is CASSLGGRVGGYTF. The CDR3 nucleotides read TGTGCCAGCAGCTTGGGGGGGCGTGTGGGCGGCTACACCTTC.